The 18 T cell receptor beta chains reported below all come from one sample, sequenced in a study of blood T cell repertoires in COVID-19. TCRdb's copy holds only in-frame clones and misses some; the assay was immunoSEQ multiplex PCR. Here the sample spans about 50,000 clones, 89% being singletons. Material: peripheral blood. These receptors came from a woman of 80 years or more with acute or convalescent COVID-19.

This clone was seen just once. This chain joins TRBV14 and TRBJ2-2; possibly TRBD2 for D (6 bases). This CDR3 spans 15 amino acids. V lost 1 base to trimming and J lost 4 bases, with 10 bases between them. The germline V gene encodes CDR1 SGHDN and CDR2 FVKESK. The CDR3 loop reads CASSQVGGGTGELFF. The CDR3 coding sequence is TGTGCCAGCAGCCAAGTGGGGGGTGGCACCGGGGAGCTGTTTTTT. Combining the CDR3 with reference TRBV14 and TRBJ2-2 gives the whole variable domain EAGVTQFPSHSVIEKGQTVTLRCDPISGHDNLYWYRRVMGKEIKFLLHFVKESKQDESGMPNNRFLAERTGGTYSTLKVQPAELEDSGVYFCASSQVGGGTGELFFGEGSRLTVL.

The chain is built from TRBV19 and TRBJ1-1; D is unclear. The CDR3 has 14 amino acids. V was clipped by 5 bases and J by 1 base, with 11 bases between them. Germline CDR1 is LNHDA and CDR2 is SQIVND (reference sequence). The CDR3 DNA reads TGTGCCAGTAGTCCCGAGCGGGGGAACACTGAAGCTTTCTTT. It codes for CASSPERGNTEAFF.

This sequence joins TRBV5-1 and TRBJ1-3; D might be TRBD1 (5 bases). Germline V CDR1 and CDR2: SGHRS, YFSETQ. The CDR3 loop spans 15 amino acids. Trimming took 4 bases from V and 0 from J, leaving 11 bases between them. The CDR3 DNA is TGCGCCAGCAGCATGGGGCCCAGCTCTGGAAACACCATATATTTT. Translated: CASSMGPSSGNTIYF.

The rearrangement links TRBV7-2 to TRBJ1-6, with 7 bases matching TRBD1. Unmatched junction bases numbered 5, after V lost 5 bases and J lost 7 bases. The CDR3 covers 14 residues. Germline V gives CDR1 SGHTA, CDR2 FQGNSA. The CDR3 DNA reads TGTGCCAGCAGCCCCTGGGACAGCAATTCACCCCTCCACTTT. It codes for CASSPWDSNSPLHF.

This chain connects TRBV6-5 to TRBJ1-5; 7 nucleotides agree with TRBD1. There are 15 residues in the CDR3. Trimming cost V 10 bases and J 9 bases; bases outside gene matches: 18. The germline V gene encodes CDR1 MNHEY and CDR2 SVGAGI. DNA of the CDR3: TGTGCCATCTCACAGGGGACGCCCCCCGTGGCGCCCCAGCATTTT. The encoded protein is CAISQGTPPVAPQHF.

V usage is TRBV7-8 and J usage is TRBJ2-3, with 8 bases identical to TRBD2. The germline CDR1 and CDR2 sequences are SGHVS and FQNEAQ. The CDR3 has 16 residues. After removal of 6 bases from V and 1 base from J, the junction contained 9 bases not matched to a gene. CDR3 sequence (DNA): TGTGCCAGCAGACATACCGGGACTAGAGGCACAGATACGCAGTATTTT. Translated: CASRHTGTRGTDTQYF.

The chain combines TRBV7-9 with TRBJ2-7; D gene ambiguous. The length of the CDR3 is 13 residues. V was shortened by 6 bases and J by 2 bases, with 11 bases between the two germline ends. The germline V gene encodes CDR1 SEHNR and CDR2 FQNEAQ (reference sequence). The CDR3 sequence is CASRSPHTYEQYF. The CDR3 DNA reads as TGTGCCAGCAGATCCCCACATACCTACGAGCAGTACTTC. The variable domain in full, completed from reference TRBV7-9 and TRBJ2-7, reads DTGVSQNPRHKITKRGQNVTFRCDPISEHNRLYWYRQTLGQGPEFLTYFQNEAQLEKSRLLSDRFSAERPKGSFSTLEIQRTEQGDSAMYLCASRSPHTYEQYFGPGTRLTVT.

This chain links TRBV11-2 with TRBJ2-3; D perhaps matches TRBD2 (6 bases). CDR3 length equals 16 residues. V lost 5 bases and J lost 0, with 15 bases in between. The V gene's germline CDR1 is SGHAT and CDR2 FQNNGV. This chain's CDR3 is CASSDPLAWSTDTQYF. The DNA for the CDR3 is TGTGCCAGCAGCGATCCTCTAGCGTGGAGCACAGATACGCAGTATTTT.

To note about this clone: The junction shows a germline mismatch at one end, possibly a read error. This chain connects TRBV6-1 to TRBJ1-1, with D perhaps matching TRBD1 (5 bases). Germline V gene lookup returns CDR1 MNHNS and CDR2 SASEGT. CDR3 length: 14 amino acids. The CDR3 nucleotides read TGTGCCAGCAGTAAAGCGCAGGGTCAGGCTGAAGCTTTCTTT. This translates into CASSKAQGQAEAFF.

The chain recombines TRBV6-5 with TRBJ1-1, with TRBD1 identical over 8 bases. Germline V gene data show CDR1 as MNHEY and CDR2 as SVGAGI. The CDR3 spans 15 residues. V trimming: 7 bases; J trimming: 1 base; junction bases outside the gene matches: 8. The CDR3 loop reads CASITIGQGNTEAFF. The CDR3 coding sequence is TGTGCCAGCATCACCATCGGACAGGGGAACACTGAAGCTTTCTTT.

This chain connects TRBV30 to TRBJ1-2; maybe TRBD1 (5 bases). V lost 1 base and J 5 bases, leaving 8 bases between the germline ends. The CDR3 runs to 12 residues. Germline CDR1 GTSNPN, CDR2 SVGIG (reference sequence). CDR3 coding DNA: TGTGCCTGGAGTGAGGGGACTTATGGCTACACCTTC. As protein: CAWSEGTYGYTF.

This chain connects TRBV25-1 to TRBJ2-5; D may be TRBD1 (5 bases). This CDR3 is built from 15 residues. The ends were cut back, 4 bases at V and 3 bases at J, with 15 bases in the middle. CDR1 is MGHDK, CDR2 SYGVNS, per germline. DNA for the CDR3: TGTGCCAGCAGTGCCCTTGGTGGGGCCGAAGAGACCCAGTACTTC. The encoded protein is CASSALGGAEETQYF.

This sequence joins TRBV28 and TRBJ2-5; TRBD2 is a possible D gene (5 bases). CDR3 size: 13 residues. Germline V gene sequence: CDR1 MDHEN, CDR2 SYDVKM. The V end was cut by 8 bases, the J end by 5 bases, with 15 bases between. The CDR3 spells CASRASGMETQYF. The CDR3 DNA is TGTGCCAGCCGAGCCAGCGGAATGGAGACCCAGTACTTC.

This clone was recorded a few times. The CDR3, as DNA: TGTGCCAGCAGCCAGCCCGCCGGGACAGGGCAGGAGACCCAGTACTTC. This gives the protein CASSQPAGTGQETQYF. V gene TRBV7-8 combines with J gene TRBJ2-5; 9 bases align to TRBD1. Per germline, CDR1 SGHVS and CDR2 FQNEAQ. With V trimmed by 5 bases and J by 5 bases, 12 bases remained unmatched. CDR3 length: 16 residues. Looking up the rest from reference TRBV7-8 and TRBJ2-5 gives the full variable domain: GAGVSQSPRYKVAKRGQDVALRCDPISGHVSLFWYQQALGQGPEFLTYFQNEAQLDKSGLPSDRFFAERPEGSVSTLKIQRTQQEDSAVYLCASSQPAGTGQETQYFGPGTRLLVL.

The chain couples TRBV19 to TRBJ2-5; D perhaps matches TRBD2 (6 bases). V gave up 5 bases and J gave up 3 bases, with 10 bases separating them. This CDR3 has 13 residues. Looked up from germline, CDR1 is LNHDA and CDR2 is SQIVND (reference sequence). The CDR3 bases are TGTGCCAGTAGTGACATAGCGGAAGAGACCCAGTACTTC. Translating it yields CASSDIAEETQYF.

This clone was seen a single time. V is TRBV3-1 (or the pseudogene TRBV3-2) and J is TRBJ2-7, with 14 positions matching TRBD2. Germline CDR1 reads LGHDT; CDR2 reads YNNKEL (reference sequence). V lost 4 bases to trimming and J lost 6 bases; unmatched junction nucleotides: 8. CDR3 length: 16 amino acids. The CDR3 DNA reads TGTGCCAGCAGCCGCCTCGGACTAGCGGGGGGAAGCGAGCAGTACTTC. Amino acid sequence: CASSRLGLAGGSEQYF.

The V call is TRBV7-2, the J call TRBJ1-2; no reliable D call. V dropped 2 bases and J dropped 2 bases, with 9 bases sitting between them. This CDR3 spans 14 amino acids. Germline values: CDR1 SGHTA, CDR2 FQGNSA. The CDR3 loop reads CASSLMAQNYGYTF. DNA for the CDR3: TGTGCCAGCAGCTTAATGGCACAGAACTATGGCTACACCTTC.

A note on this clone: The junction departs from germline at one end; a sequencing error may be responsible. This chain connects TRBV3-1 (or the pseudogene TRBV3-2) to TRBJ1-1; no firm D call. CDR1 is LGHDT, CDR2 YNNKEL, per germline (reference sequence). The CDR3 consists of 13 residues. This CDR3 reads CASSGGENAEAFF. CDR3 in DNA: TGTGCCAGCAGCGGCGGGGAGAACGCTGAAGCTTTCTTT.